The clone carrying this T cell receptor beta chain was recorded only once. This entry is derived from a study of blood T cells in healthy people across ages. It was with a sample-barcoded 5' primer and a J-beta primer mix that a second PCR of roughly 7 to 12 cycles was run. Each CDR3 protein gets one entry after TCRdb re-called the 5' RACE reads with MiXCR. The data show 1.5 million to 2 million distinct CDR3 sequences, over 25% seen once. The germline CDR1 and CDR2 sequences are DFQATT and SNEGSKA (reference sequence). V shed 1 base, J shed 10 bases, and the junction held 13 bases outside the gene matches. The CDR3 is 15 amino acids.

The sequenced sample was blood. The origin of this receptor is a woman aged 25 to 39 in good health. The chain uses TRBV20-1 and TRBJ2-1; 7 nucleotides agree with TRBD2. The CDR3 region is CSARAPAGGTYEQFF. The CDR3 region has the DNA TGCAGTGCTAGAGCCCCCGCCGGGGGGACCTACGAGCAGTTCTTC.